Following are 6 T cell receptor beta chains from one sample sequenced in a study of blood T cell repertoires in COVID-19 (dated by TCRdb to the early 2020s). The method was the immunoSEQ multiplex PCR assay. Entries here come from immuneACCESS through TCRdb and include only in-frame sequences with V and J called. Some clones fail to appear in such tables; in the studies checked, an unresolved V gene covers under half of the shortfall, and the cause of the remainder is unknown. This sample has 100,000 or so clones in its table, and 85% of those were observed once. In total, the top ten clones hold more than 3% of the sample. The specimen was peripheral blood. The receptors stem from a man in his sixties with acute or convalescent COVID-19.

V and J are TRBV5-1 and TRBJ1-2; D remains ambiguous. Trimming left V 0 bases short and J 2 bases short, with 11 bases between. This CDR3 has 15 amino acids. Looked up from germline, CDR1 is SGHRS and CDR2 is YFSETQ. The CDR3 bases are TGCGCCAGCAGCTTGGCCGTGACAAGGAACTATGGCTACACCTTC. Protein: CASSLAVTRNYGYTF.

The CDR3, as DNA: TGTGCCAGCAGCGGAGGCAGTTCACCCCTCCACTTT. This codes for CASSGGSSPLHF. The rearrangement uses TRBV6-5 and TRBJ1-6; D remains unclear. With 6 bases removed from V and 9 bases from J, the gap between germline ends came to 9 bases. Germline CDR1 MNHEY, CDR2 SVGAGI. CDR3 length: 12 residues.

J is TRBJ1-4 and V is TRBV19; D might be TRBD1 (6 bases). The germline V gene encodes CDR1 LNHDA and CDR2 SQIVND (reference sequence). V was pared by 5 bases and J by 3 bases, with 16 bases between. This CDR3 comprises 16 residues. The CDR3 protein is CASSANRDTSNEKLFF. In DNA form, the CDR3 reads TGTGCCAGTAGTGCGAATCGGGACACCTCTAATGAAAAACTGTTTTTT.

The chain joins TRBV14 to TRBJ1-2; 9 bases fit TRBD1. The CDR3 runs 15 residues. Germline lookup yields CDR1 SGHDN and CDR2 FVKESK. V lost 3 bases to trimming and J lost 4 bases; unmatched junction nucleotides: 6. CDR3 loop: CASSQGQGVSYGYTF. DNA of the CDR3: TGTGCCAGCAGCCAGGGACAGGGCGTCAGCTATGGCTACACCTTC.

The rearrangement links TRBV11-3 to TRBJ2-1; 7 nucleotides line up with TRBD1. The V gene end was trimmed by 1 base and the J gene end by 0 bases; junction bases not matched to a gene: 0. Germline CDR1 is SGHNT and CDR2 is YENEEA. There are 15 residues in the CDR3. The CDR3 coding sequence is TGTGCCAGCAGCTTAGGACAGGGCTCCTACAATGAGCAGTTCTTC. Protein product: CASSLGQGSYNEQFF.

The V and J genes are TRBV7-2 and TRBJ1-5, with D hard to call. The germline gives CDR1 SGHTA, CDR2 FQGNSA. CDR3 length: 12 amino acids. For the CDR3, the DNA is TGTGCTTGCGGAGGGAGCAATCAGCCCCAGCATTTT. It specifies CACGGSNQPQHF.